Below, one T cell receptor beta chain is given with its context. The data derive from a study of blood T cell repertoires in COVID-19. Study-level information: Sample material is recorded as cDNA or gDNA derived from T cells, B-cell-depleted T cells, or PBMCs.

CDR1 is SGHVS, CDR2 FNYEAQ, per germline. The CDR3 covers 13 residues. V lost 1 base, J lost 6 bases, and 1 base stayed unmatched. This table comes from immunoSEQ multiplex PCR, and its TCRdb copy is limited to in-frame clones, with some not included. The sample lists roughly 220,000 clones, approximately 82% occurring once. The sequenced sample consisted of PBMCs or T cells enriched from blood (not recorded which). The V and J genes are TRBV7-6 and TRBJ2-7; the match to TRBD2 covers 9 bases. This sequence was found in a man between 35 and 55 years old who had recovered from COVID-19. The CDR3 is CASSLGRGGEQYF. The CDR3 DNA follows: TGTGCCAGCAGCTTAGGGCGGGGGGGCGAGCAGTACTTC.